Described below is a single T cell receptor (beta chain) sequence and its context. No antigen is known for it. Base qualities are not provided; no much larger clone lies one nucleotide away. V and J are trimmed by 3 bases and 8 bases, and the gene matches miss 12 bases of the junction. The germline V gene provides CDR1 SGDLS and CDR2 YYNGEE. From cysteine to phenylalanine, the CDR3 is 17 amino acids long. Only the CDR3 DNA is retained, 51 bases long and in frame from the first base. Ficoll-Paque density gradient centrifugation was used to isolate PBMCs. TCRdb lists the instrument as Illumina NovaSeq 6000. cDNA libraries for TCRalpha and TCRbeta were prepared by 5'RACE using constant-segment primers, with sample barcodes and unique molecular identifiers added. RNA was extracted from every sample with Trizol reagent. Libraries were amplified in two PCR steps, with a second sample barcode and Illumina TruSeq adapters added in the second step. Sequencing of libraries was performed on an Illumina NovaSeq with 2 x 150 bp paired-end reads. The authors' pipeline ran thus. The reads were demultiplexed and collapsed into UMI-guided consensus sequences using migec v1.2.7. Using mixcr v2.1.11, UMI consensuses were aligned to TRA and TRB V and J templates and then assembled into clonotypes. Clonotypes were classified as expanded or contracted when called significant by both edgeR and NoisET, with noise models trained on biological replicates. edgeR calls used a false discovery rate-adjusted p below 0.01 and a log2 fold-change threshold of 1. As an exploratory analysis of dynamics, max-normalized trajectories of the 1000 most abundant clonotypes were examined by PCA with hierarchical clustering. Separately sequenced CD4+ and CD8+ repertoires were used to assign a CD4 or CD8 phenotype to each responding clone. Starting from the raw public reads, TCRdb applied fastp trimming at Q25, assembled clones with MiXCR and retained in-frame beta chains. Merged by CDR3 protein, the rows form single entries marked with the most common genes and DNA. The V and J calls reflect TCRdb's pipeline rather than the authors' work. The sample table lists about 340,000 distinct CDR3 sequences, 14% of them with a count of one. 20% to 25% of the sample rests with the top ten.

The data were taken from a study of T-cell memory formation after mild COVID-19 listed by TCRdb under 2021. Background on the whole study: TCR sequence clusters from the two donors were largely donor specific. The cohort comprised two young, previously healthy adult volunteers, one female and one male. In a couple of donors, T-cell clones that expanded and contracted after mild COVID-19 were followed by sequencing TCRalpha and TCRbeta repertoires longitudinally. Results and caveats for the whole study, not just this receptor: SARS-CoV-2 specificity was not confirmed for the second-wave clones peaking on day 37. Contracting CD4+ clones appeared mostly in the CM and EM memory subsets, whereas CD8+ clones were enriched in EMRA. The study included only two mild cases, and larger cohorts that include severe cases with pre-infection samples were judged to be necessary. Some responding clones were detected in pre-infection memory, which suggested that pre-existing cross-reactive memory T cells had joined the SARS-CoV-2 response. Clones contracting from day 15 to 85 had balanced CD4/CD8 phenotypes, while a second wave expanding from day 15 to 37 was biased towards CD4+.

Material for sequencing was PBMCs or a T cell subset sorted from them (not recorded which). The sequence links TRBV9 to TRBJ2-1; 12 nucleotides in the junction match TRBD2. This TCR was recovered from a man between 18 and 29 years old who had mild COVID-19 (a few samples of this study predate the infection). The sample titles of this study are shuffled in the database, so cell type and time point are left out; the donor was told from shared clones. The CDR3 protein sequence reads: CASSGTSGEQGLDEQFF. At the DNA level, the sequence is TGTGCCAGCAGCGGGACTAGCGGGGAACAAGGCCTTGATGAGCAGTTCTTC.